These 7 T cell receptor beta chains were all obtained from the same sample, sequenced in a study of T cells in women clearing cervical HPV infection. The table came from immunoSEQ multiplex PCR; TCRdb's copy has only in-frame clones and leaves some out. The sample totals about 31,000 clones. Source material: blood buffy coat. All receptors derive from a woman between 18 and 69 years old with a cervical HPV16 infection that either progressed to CIN3+ or cleared (not recorded which).

On this clone itself: From the germline J gene comes the end of the CDR3, since the read stops 3 residues before it. The chain has TRBV2 and TRBJ2-3; D is possibly TRBD2 (5 bases). Trimming removed 9 bases from V and 0 bases from J, with 19 bases in between. The CDR3 has 16 amino acids. Germline V CDR1 and CDR2: SNHLY, FYNNEI. The sequenced part of the CDR3 DNA is TGTGCCAGTGACGGGGAGATCTCCCCTAGCACAGATACG. It is translated as CASDGEISPSTDT. The full CDR3 sequence reads CASDGEISPSTDTQYF.

Notes on this clone: The DNA ends 3 residues before the CDR3 does, and the rest of the CDR3 is filled in from the germline J gene. The chain has TRBV5-4 and TRBJ2-1; D is ambiguous. V lost 2 bases and J 7 bases, leaving 4 bases between the germline ends. The CDR3 runs to 11 residues. Germline V gene lookup returns CDR1 SGHNT and CDR2 YYREEE (reference sequence). The sequenced CDR3 bases are TGTGCCAGCAGCTTTAGTAATGAG. Its protein product is CASSFSNE. The full CDR3 reads CASSFSNEQFF. The complete variable domain, with remaining parts taken from reference TRBV5-4 and TRBJ2-1, reads ETGVTQSPTHLIKTRGQQVTLRCSSQSGHNTVSWYQQALGQGPQFIFQYYREEENGRGNFPPRFSGLQFPNYSSELNVNALELDDSALYLCASSFSNEQFFGPGTRLTVL.

With respect to this clone: The read is 3 residues too short to cover the CDR3 end, so that end is filled in from the germline J gene. This chain connects TRBV11-3 to TRBJ2-1; 12 nucleotides align to TRBD1. V lost 5 bases to trimming and J lost 9 bases; unmatched junction nucleotides: 5. Germline-derived CDR1 and CDR2 are SGHNT and YENEEA. This CDR3 comprises 14 residues. Incomplete CDR3 DNA: TGTGCCAGCAGCACCGGGACAGGGGGCGTTGAG. The encoded protein is CASSTGTGGVE. The full CDR3 sequence reads CASSTGTGGVEQFF.

With respect to this clone: The read terminates 3 residues before the CDR3 end, so the remaining end is supplied by the germline J gene. The gene calls are TRBV30 and TRBJ1-2; 12 bases map to TRBD1. This CDR3 spans 17 amino acids. Germline values: CDR1 GTSNPN, CDR2 SVGIG (reference sequence). Unmatched junction bases numbered 12, after V lost 5 bases and J lost 2 bases. The CDR3 region is CAWDSRDRGPYNYGYTF. The sequenced CDR3 bases are TGTGCCTGGGACAGCCGGGACAGGGGGCCCTACAACTATGGC.

A note on this clone: The DNA ends 3 residues before the CDR3 does, and the rest of the CDR3 is filled in from the germline J gene. J is TRBJ1-2 and V is TRBV7-2, with a weak D call TRBD1 (5 bases). Germline V gene sequence: CDR1 SGHTA, CDR2 FQGNSA. The CDR3 is 15 amino acids. CDR3 residues: CASSATGTRNNDYTF. The DNA read from the CDR3 is TGTGCCAGCAGCGCGACCGGGACTAGAAACAATGAC.

Regarding this clone: The CDR3 is cut off 3 residues early in the read; its end comes from the germline J gene. The chain is built from TRBV19 and TRBJ2-1; tentatively, D is TRBD1 (6 bases). CDR1 is LNHDA, CDR2 SQIVND, per germline (reference sequence). CDR3 length: 16 residues. V lost 0 bases to trimming and J lost 3 bases, with 12 bases between them. The CDR3 sequence: CASSIEGAVDYNEQFF. CDR3 DNA, as far as it was read: TGTGCCAGTAGTATAGAGGGGGCCGTAGACTACAATGAG.

This CDR3 reads CSARWVSGGLFEQYF. CDR3 bases read: TGCAGTGCTAGGTGGGTTAGCGGGGGCCTTTTCGAG. The gene calls are TRBV20-1 and TRBJ2-7, with TRBD2 identical over 9 bases. The CDR3 end lies 3 residues beyond the end of the read and is filled in from the germline J gene. V was pared by 3 bases and J by 6 bases, with 12 bases of the junction left unmatched. Germline-derived CDR1 and CDR2 are DFQATT and SNEGSKA (reference sequence). This CDR3 has 15 residues.